Below are 4 T cell receptor beta chains sequenced from a single sample in a study of identical twins. TCRdb itself ran the 5' RACE reads through MiXCR, one entry per CDR3 protein. The table includes a few hundred thousand distinct CDR3 sequences, about 10% detected once. Sequencing was carried out using memory T cells sorted from blood. The source is a man aged 50-60 years in good health.

This clonotype was counted many times. This sequence joins TRBV20-1 and TRBJ2-5; possibly TRBD2 for D (6 bases). This CDR3 spans 14 amino acids. Deletions cut 3 bases from V and 0 bases from J, with 11 bases between. CDR1 and CDR2 (germline): DFQATT, SNEGSKA (reference sequence). The CDR3 here is CSASGLTYQETQYF. Here the CDR3 DNA reads TGCAGTGCTAGCGGACTAACGTACCAAGAGACCCAGTACTTC.

In this sample, this clonotype turned up a few times. The V and J genes are TRBV28 and TRBJ2-2; a weak D match, TRBD1 (5 bases). V was trimmed by 1 base and J by 5 bases, leaving 14 bases between them. Germline CDR1 is MDHEN and CDR2 is SYDVKM. There are 16 residues in the CDR3. CDR3 DNA: TGTGCCAGCAGTTTATCCTCTGGGGCTCGGACCGGGGAGCTGTTTTTT. Protein: CASSLSSGARTGELFF.

The chain couples TRBV28 to TRBJ1-2; 12 bases line up with TRBD1. This CDR3 has 15 residues. The V segment lost 5 bases and the J segment 7 bases; nucleotides outside the gene matches: 8. Germline lookup yields CDR1 MDHEN and CDR2 SYDVKM. This CDR3 reads CASSTPGQGAFGYTF. In DNA, the CDR3 is TGTGCCAGCAGTACCCCGGGACAGGGGGCTTTTGGCTACACCTTC.

This clonotype was counted many times. The chain joins TRBV20-1 to TRBJ2-1; 8 nucleotides align to TRBD2. This CDR3 is built from 14 residues. CDR1 and CDR2 from the germline V gene are DFQATT and SNEGSKA (reference sequence). The V segment lost 4 bases and the J segment 6 bases; nucleotides outside the gene matches: 8. This chain's CDR3 is CSANRPGRANEQFF. DNA for the CDR3: TGCAGTGCTAACCGCCCCGGGAGGGCCAATGAGCAGTTCTTC.